The 22 T cell receptor beta chains below come from one sample, sequenced in a study of control samples from healthy donors and cancer patients (dated by TCRdb to the early 2020s). The library was produced with the immunoSEQ multiplex PCR assay. TCRdb stores this immuneACCESS table with in-frame sequences only. Part of the clones is absent; in the studies checked, under half of the shortfall reflects unresolved V genes, and no reason is known for the rest. The sample profile shows roughly 120,000 clones; more than 85% of them were found once. The top ten hold 2.6% of the sample. Sequences were obtained from blood. Source of these receptors: a man aged 30 to 45 in good health.

The chain recombines TRBV12-3 or TRBV12-4 with TRBJ1-1, with D maybe TRBD1 (5 bases). This CDR3 is 13 amino acids long. V was pared by 3 bases and J by 4 bases, with 9 bases between. The CDR3 loop is CASSLKQGTEAFF. The CDR3 DNA reads TGTGCCAGCAGTTTGAAGCAGGGCACTGAAGCTTTCTTT.

V is TRBV28 and J is TRBJ1-5; 7 positions match TRBD1. Unmatched junction bases numbered 6, after V lost 5 bases and J lost 2 bases. Germline assignment: CDR1 MDHEN and CDR2 SYDVKM. The length of the CDR3 is 15 residues. Here the CDR3 DNA reads TGTGCCAGCAGTCCACAGGGGTATGGCAATCAGCCCCAGCATTTT. Its translation is CASSPQGYGNQPQHF.

This chain links TRBV9 with TRBJ1-2; the match to TRBD1 covers 7 bases. Trimming at V came to 3 bases and at J to 8 bases, leaving 7 bases not matched to a gene. Germline CDR1 and CDR2: SGDLS and YYNGEE. The CDR3 contains 13 residues. The DNA of the CDR3 is TGTGCCAGCAGCGCATCCACAGGGGAGGGCTACACCTTC. Its protein product is CASSASTGEGYTF.

The CDR3 coding sequence is TGTGCCAGCAGTTCGTTCCCCGGGACAATGTACCAAGAGACCCAGTACTTC. It specifies CASSSFPGTMYQETQYF. The chain couples TRBV2 to TRBJ2-5; possible D gene TRBD1, 6 bases. Germline CDR1 SNHLY, CDR2 FYNNEI. The CDR3 spans 17 residues. Trimming stripped 5 bases from V and 0 bases from J, with 19 bases between.

The chain employs TRBV6-4 and TRBJ1-1; TRBD1 agrees at 10 bases. CDR3 size: 15 residues. V shed 0 bases, J shed 6 bases, and the junction held 4 bases outside the gene matches. Germline V gene lookup returns CDR1 MRHNA and CDR2 SNTAGT. The CDR3 protein is CASSDSTGGNAEAFF. The CDR3 nucleotides read TGTGCCAGCAGTGACTCGACAGGGGGCAACGCTGAAGCTTTCTTT.

CDR3 nucleotide sequence: TGTGCCACCAGTGATTCGTGGACAGGCTACACCTTC. Protein: CATSDSWTGYTF. The chain couples TRBV24-1 to TRBJ1-2; TRBD1 is a possible D gene (5 bases). V was clipped by 2 bases and J by 8 bases, with 8 bases between them. Germline V gene lookup returns CDR1 KGHDR and CDR2 SFDVKD. CDR3 length: 12 residues.

The V gene is TRBV28, the J gene TRBJ1-1; D ambiguous. This CDR3 is built from 13 residues. Trimming took 2 bases from V and 2 from J, leaving 6 bases between them. CDR1 MDHEN and CDR2 SYDVKM come from the germline V gene. The CDR3 sequence: CASSLTENTEAFF. The CDR3 DNA reads TGTGCCAGCAGTTTAACGGAAAACACTGAAGCTTTCTTT.

J is TRBJ2-7 and V is TRBV10-3, with a possible D match to TRBD2 (6 bases). Trimming shortened V by 0 bases and J by 5 bases, and 8 bases separated the two germline ends. CDR1 ENHRY and CDR2 SYGVKD come from the germline V gene. This CDR3 region has 13 residues. CDR3 coding DNA: TGTGCCATCAGTGAGTCGGGGGGAGACGAGCAGTACGTC. Amino acid sequence: CAISESGGDEQYV.

The rearrangement links TRBV19 to TRBJ1-5; D not certain. CDR3 length equals 15 residues. Trimming pared 1 base from V and 1 base from J, leaving 8 bases between. CDR1 is LNHDA and CDR2 is SQIVND in the germline V gene (reference sequence). CDR3 sequence: CASSIAGQSNQPQHF. CDR3 nucleotides: TGTGCCAGTAGTATAGCTGGGCAGAGCAATCAGCCCCAGCATTTT.

This chain links TRBV10-3 with TRBJ1-1, with a possible D match to TRBD1 (5 bases). The V gene lost 4 bases and the J gene lost 5 bases, with 11 bases spanning the gap. There are 13 residues in the CDR3. Germline V gene data show CDR1 as ENHRY and CDR2 as SYGVKD. Here the CDR3 reads CAISGVGGTEAFF. DNA of the CDR3: TGTGCCATCAGTGGAGTGGGGGGGACTGAAGCTTTCTTT.

The chain is built from TRBV9 and TRBJ1-1; D is unresolved. Germline V gives CDR1 SGDLS, CDR2 YYNGEE. The CDR3 sequence is 15 residues long. V was clipped by 0 bases and J by 0 bases, with 9 bases between them. The CDR3 protein is CASSVESELNTEAFF. CDR3 sequence (DNA): TGTGCCAGCAGCGTAGAATCCGAGCTGAACACTGAAGCTTTCTTT. Supplemented by reference TRBV9 and TRBJ1-1, the full variable domain reads DSGVTQTPKHLITATGQRVTLRCSPRSGDLSVYWYQQSLDQGLQFLIQYYNGEERAKGNILERFSAQQFPDLHSELNLSSLELGDSALYFCASSVESELNTEAFFGQGTRLTVV.

The chain carries TRBV15 and TRBJ2-5; D remains unclear. The V gene's germline CDR1 is LNHNV and CDR2 YYDKDF (reference sequence). This CDR3 is built from 12 residues. Between the trimmed V and J ends, which lost 1 base and 4 bases, there was a span of 4 bases. CDR3 region: CATSRGRETQYF. The CDR3 region has the DNA TGTGCCACCAGCAGAGGCCGAGAGACCCAGTACTTC.

The CDR3 DNA is TGTGCCAGCCCTGAGTACAGGGAGGATCAGCCCCAGCATTTT. It is translated as CASPEYREDQPQHF. The chain employs TRBV21-1 and TRBJ1-5. TRBV21-1 is a documented pseudogene. This CDR3 is 14 amino acids long.

The chain recombines TRBV4-2 with TRBJ2-1; 12 nucleotides align to TRBD2. This CDR3 is built from 17 residues. Germline V gene lookup returns CDR1 LGHNA and CDR2 YNFKEQ. J gave up 3 bases and V 0 bases, and 3 bases lay outside the gene matches. The CDR3 region is CASSQDPTSGSYNEQFF. The DNA for the CDR3 is TGTGCCAGCAGCCAAGACCCGACTAGCGGGAGCTACAATGAGCAGTTCTTC.

This sequence joins TRBV13 and TRBJ2-1, with 10 bases matching TRBD2. Per germline, CDR1 PRHDT and CDR2 FYEKMQ (reference sequence). The CDR3 spans 15 residues. V shed 5 bases and J 4 bases; nucleotides not matched to a gene: 5. The CDR3 nucleotides read TGTGCCAGCAGCCGGAGCGGGGGGGGATACAATGAGCAGTTCTTC. Its translation is CASSRSGGGYNEQFF.

The chain recombines TRBV10-1 with TRBJ2-4; 14 bases line up with TRBD2. V shed 6 bases, J shed 11 bases, and the junction held 6 bases outside the gene matches. This CDR3 is 14 amino acids long. Germline V gene lookup returns CDR1 WNHNN and CDR2 SYGVQD (reference sequence). The CDR3 loop is CASRKGTSGGLQYF. The DNA for the CDR3 is TGCGCCAGCAGGAAAGGGACTAGCGGGGGCCTTCAGTACTTC.

The chain uses TRBV27 and TRBJ2-3; D unresolved. Germline V gene data show CDR1 as MNHEY and CDR2 as SMNVEV (reference sequence). The CDR3 has 15 amino acids. V lost 5 bases and J 2 bases, leaving 14 bases between the germline ends. CDR3 nucleotide sequence: TGTGCCAGCAGTCCCCGGACGCCACCCACAGATACGCAGTATTTT. Translated, it gives CASSPRTPPTDTQYF.

The chain uses TRBV7-2 and TRBJ1-1; D gene unclear. This CDR3 is built from 12 residues. V was trimmed by 5 bases and J by 10 bases, leaving 14 bases between them. The germline gives CDR1 SGHTA, CDR2 FQGNSA. The CDR3 DNA is TGTGCCAGCAGCCACGCCAATGGTGTAGCTTTCTTT. It translates to CASSHANGVAFF.

V usage is TRBV18 and J usage is TRBJ2-5; D uncertain. The CDR3 runs 11 residues. Germline V gene data show CDR1 as KGHSH and CDR2 as LQKENI. Between the trimmed V and J ends, which lost 5 bases and 5 bases, there was a span of 6 bases. CDR3 protein: CASSSAETQYF. CDR3 coding DNA: TGTGCCAGCTCATCTGCCGAGACCCAGTACTTC.

This clone appeared a single time. The V and J genes are TRBV6-5 and TRBJ1-3; D not resolved. Germline CDR1 is MNHEY and CDR2 is SVGAGI. The CDR3 spans 14 residues. V gave up 6 bases and J gave up 4 bases, with 13 bases separating them. The CDR3 DNA is TGTGCCAGCAGCCCCACTCTTTCGGGAAACACCATATATTTT. Protein sequence: CASSPTLSGNTIYF.

The V gene is TRBV19, the J gene TRBJ1-5, with 7 bases fitting TRBD1. Germline loops: CDR1 LNHDA, CDR2 SQIVND (reference sequence). V shed 5 bases and J 4 bases; nucleotides not matched to a gene: 11. The CDR3 runs to 16 residues. In DNA, the CDR3 is TGTGCCAGTAGTTCAGGGAACAGGGGAAAAAATCAGCCCCAGCATTTT. Protein: CASSSGNRGKNQPQHF.

This chain uses TRBV10-3 with TRBJ1-1, with D possibly matching TRBD1 (5 bases). V was cut by 7 bases and J by 1 base, with 19 bases left in between. Germline V gene sequence: CDR1 ENHRY, CDR2 SYGVKD. The CDR3 is made up of 16 amino acids. CDR3 sequence reads: CAITSGSQGGNTEAFF. For the CDR3, the DNA is TGTGCCATCACCTCCGGGTCCCAGGGCGGGAACACTGAAGCTTTCTTT.